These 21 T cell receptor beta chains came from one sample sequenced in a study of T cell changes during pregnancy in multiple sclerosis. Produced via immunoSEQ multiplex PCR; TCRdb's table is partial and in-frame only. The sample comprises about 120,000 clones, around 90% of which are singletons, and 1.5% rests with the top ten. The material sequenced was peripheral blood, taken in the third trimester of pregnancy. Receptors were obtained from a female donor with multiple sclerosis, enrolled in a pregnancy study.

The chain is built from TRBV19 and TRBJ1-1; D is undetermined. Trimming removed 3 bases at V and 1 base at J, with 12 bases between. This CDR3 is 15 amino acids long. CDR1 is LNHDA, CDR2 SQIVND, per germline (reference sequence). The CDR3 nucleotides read TGTGCCAGTAGTATGATTCGTCGGGGGAACACTGAAGCTTTCTTT. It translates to CASSMIRRGNTEAFF.

The CDR3 region has the DNA TGCGCCAGCAGCCCCCAAGCGGCGGGAGCAGGGGAGACCCAGTACTTC. Its translation: CASSPQAAGAGETQYF. The V gene is TRBV5-1, the J gene TRBJ2-5; 7 bases line up with TRBD2. Trimming cost V 4 bases and J 5 bases; bases outside gene matches: 14. This CDR3 spans 16 amino acids. Germline assignment: CDR1 SGHRS and CDR2 YFSETQ.

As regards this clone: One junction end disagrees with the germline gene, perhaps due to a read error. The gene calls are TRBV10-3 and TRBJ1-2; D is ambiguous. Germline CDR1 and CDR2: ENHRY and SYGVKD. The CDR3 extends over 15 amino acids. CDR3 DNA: TGTGCCATCAGTGGGTTCGGGAGACAACCCCGTTCTATCGCCTTC. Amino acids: CAISGFGRQPRSIAF.

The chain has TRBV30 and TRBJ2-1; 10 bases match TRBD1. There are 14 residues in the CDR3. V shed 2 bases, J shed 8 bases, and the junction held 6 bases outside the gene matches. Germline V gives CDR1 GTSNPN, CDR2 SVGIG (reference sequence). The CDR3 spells CAWSHRTGGDEQFF. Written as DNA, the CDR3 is TGTGCCTGGAGTCACCGGACAGGGGGAGATGAGCAGTTCTTC.

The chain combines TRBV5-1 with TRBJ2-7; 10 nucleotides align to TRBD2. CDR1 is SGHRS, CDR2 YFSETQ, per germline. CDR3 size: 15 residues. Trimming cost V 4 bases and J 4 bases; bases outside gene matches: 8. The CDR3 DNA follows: TGCGCCAGCAGCACACGACTAGCGGGCGGATACGAGCAGTACTTC. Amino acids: CASSTRLAGGYEQYF.

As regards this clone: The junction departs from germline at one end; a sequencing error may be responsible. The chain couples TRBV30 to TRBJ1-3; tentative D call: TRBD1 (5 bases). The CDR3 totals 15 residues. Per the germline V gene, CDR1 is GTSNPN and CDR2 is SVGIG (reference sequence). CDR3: CAWSRGGPSGNTIYF. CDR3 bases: TGTGCCTGGAGTCGCGGGGGACCCTCTGGGAACACCATATATTTT.

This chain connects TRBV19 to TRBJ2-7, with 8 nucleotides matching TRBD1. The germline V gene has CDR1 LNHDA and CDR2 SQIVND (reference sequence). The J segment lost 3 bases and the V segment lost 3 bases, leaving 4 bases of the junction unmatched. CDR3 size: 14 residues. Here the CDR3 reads CASSIDRGFYEQYF. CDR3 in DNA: TGTGCCAGTAGTATCGACAGGGGATTCTACGAGCAGTACTTC. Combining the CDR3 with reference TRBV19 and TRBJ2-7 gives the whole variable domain DGGITQSPKYLFRKEGQNVTLSCEQNLNHDAMYWYRQDPGQGLRLIYYSQIVNDFQKGDIAEGYSVSREKKESFPLTVTSAQKNPTAFYLCASSIDRGFYEQYFGPGTRLTVT.

CDR3 sequence reads: CASSGQGAGNEKLFF. The CDR3 coding sequence is TGTGCCAGCAGTGGACAGGGGGCGGGTAATGAAAAACTGTTTTTT. This rearrangement joins TRBV28 to TRBJ1-4, with 11 bases lining up with TRBD1. CDR1 and CDR2 (germline): MDHEN, SYDVKM. The CDR3 has 15 amino acids. The ends lost 5 bases at V and 4 bases at J; junction bases unmatched: 3.

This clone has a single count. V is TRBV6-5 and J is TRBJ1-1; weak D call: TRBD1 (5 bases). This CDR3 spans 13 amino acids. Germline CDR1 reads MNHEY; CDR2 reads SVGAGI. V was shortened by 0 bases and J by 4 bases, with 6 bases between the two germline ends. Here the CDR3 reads CASSYSGGTEAFF. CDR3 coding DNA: TGTGCCAGCAGTTACTCCGGGGGCACTGAAGCTTTCTTT.

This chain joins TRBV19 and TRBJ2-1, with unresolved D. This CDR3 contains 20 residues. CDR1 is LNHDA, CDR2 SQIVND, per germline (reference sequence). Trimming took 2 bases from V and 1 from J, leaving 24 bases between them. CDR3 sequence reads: CASSISYHPPSQRSYNEQFF. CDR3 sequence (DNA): TGTGCCAGTAGTATAAGCTACCATCCCCCCTCCCAGCGTTCCTACAATGAGCAGTTCTTC.

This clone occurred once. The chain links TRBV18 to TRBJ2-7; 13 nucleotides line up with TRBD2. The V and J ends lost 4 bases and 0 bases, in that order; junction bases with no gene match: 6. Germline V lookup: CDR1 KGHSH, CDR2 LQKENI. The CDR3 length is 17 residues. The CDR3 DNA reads TGTGCCAGCTCACTCGGGACTAGCGGGACGAGCTCCTACGAGCAGTACTTC. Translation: CASSLGTSGTSSYEQYF.

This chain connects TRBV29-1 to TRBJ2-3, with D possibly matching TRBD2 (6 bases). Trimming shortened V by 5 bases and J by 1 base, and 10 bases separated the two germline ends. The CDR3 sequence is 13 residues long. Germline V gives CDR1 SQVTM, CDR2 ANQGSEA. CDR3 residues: CSVRREGTDTQYF. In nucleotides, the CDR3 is TGCAGCGTTAGGAGGGAGGGCACAGATACGCAGTATTTT.

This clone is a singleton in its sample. This CDR3 reads CASSQGSSGGAPNNEQFF. CDR3 sequence (DNA): TGTGCCAGCAGCCAAGGGTCGAGCGGGGGTGCACCCAACAATGAGCAGTTCTTC. The chain recombines TRBV4-2 with TRBJ2-1; TRBD2 agrees at 8 bases. V shed 1 base and J 5 bases; nucleotides not matched to a gene: 13. In germline, CDR1 is LGHNA, CDR2 YNFKEQ. CDR3 size: 18 residues.

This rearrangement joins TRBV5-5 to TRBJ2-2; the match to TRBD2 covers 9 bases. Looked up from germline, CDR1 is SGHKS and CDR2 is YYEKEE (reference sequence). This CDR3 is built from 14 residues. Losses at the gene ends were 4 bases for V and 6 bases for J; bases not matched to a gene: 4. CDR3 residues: CASSRGLAAGELFF. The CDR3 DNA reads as TGTGCCAGCAGCCGGGGACTAGCAGCCGGGGAGCTGTTTTTT.

CDR3 nucleotide sequence: TGTGCCAGCAGCCCTCACCCCAAGAGCTCCTACGAGCAGTACTTC. Translated: CASSPHPKSSYEQYF. V is TRBV21-1 and J is TRBJ2-7; the table names TRBD2, a call not compared with the DNA. TRBV21-1 is marked as a pseudogene. The CDR3 consists of 15 residues.

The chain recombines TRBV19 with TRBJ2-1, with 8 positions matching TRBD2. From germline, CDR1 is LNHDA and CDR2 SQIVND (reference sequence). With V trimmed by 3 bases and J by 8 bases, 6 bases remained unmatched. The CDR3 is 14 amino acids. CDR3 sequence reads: CASSIQREWDEQFF. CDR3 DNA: TGTGCCAGTAGTATCCAGCGGGAGTGGGATGAGCAGTTCTTC.

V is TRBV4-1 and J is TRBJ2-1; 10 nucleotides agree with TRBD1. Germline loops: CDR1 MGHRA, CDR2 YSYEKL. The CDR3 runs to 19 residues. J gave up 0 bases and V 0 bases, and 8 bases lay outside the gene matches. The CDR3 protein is CASSQEAGTGASSYNEQFF. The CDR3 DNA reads TGCGCCAGCAGCCAAGAGGCCGGGACAGGGGCCTCCTCCTACAATGAGCAGTTCTTC.

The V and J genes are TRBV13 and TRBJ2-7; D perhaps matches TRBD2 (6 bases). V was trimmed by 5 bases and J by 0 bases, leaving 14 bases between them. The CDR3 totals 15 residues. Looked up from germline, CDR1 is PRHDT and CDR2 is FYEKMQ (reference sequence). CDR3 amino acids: CASSRRGSGSYEQYF. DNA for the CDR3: TGTGCCAGCAGCCGTCGCGGTAGCGGCTCCTACGAGCAGTACTTC.

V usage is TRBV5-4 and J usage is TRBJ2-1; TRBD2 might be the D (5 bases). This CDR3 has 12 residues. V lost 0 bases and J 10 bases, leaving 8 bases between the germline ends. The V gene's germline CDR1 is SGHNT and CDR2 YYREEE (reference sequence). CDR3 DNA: TGTGCCAGCAGCTTGGCCGGCGGGGAGCAGTTCTTC. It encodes CASSLAGGEQFF. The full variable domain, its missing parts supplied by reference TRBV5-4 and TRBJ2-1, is ETGVTQSPTHLIKTRGQQVTLRCSSQSGHNTVSWYQQALGQGPQFIFQYYREEENGRGNFPPRFSGLQFPNYSSELNVNALELDDSALYLCASSLAGGEQFFGPGTRLTVL.

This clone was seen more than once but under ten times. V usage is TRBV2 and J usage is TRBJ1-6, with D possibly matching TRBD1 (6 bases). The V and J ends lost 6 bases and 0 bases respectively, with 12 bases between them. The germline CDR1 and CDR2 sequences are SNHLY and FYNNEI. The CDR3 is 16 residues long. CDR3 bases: TGTGCCAGCAGCCGGGACAAGAGCTCCTATAATTCACCCCTCCACTTT. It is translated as CASSRDKSSYNSPLHF.

DNA for the CDR3: TGTGCCAGCTCGCCAAGACTAGCGGCGAACACCGGGGAGCTGTTTTTT. This encodes CASSPRLAANTGELFF. The gene calls are TRBV18 and TRBJ2-2; 9 bases fit TRBD2. This CDR3 is built from 16 residues. The germline V gene has CDR1 KGHSH and CDR2 LQKENI. The V and J ends lost 6 bases and 0 bases, in that order; junction bases with no gene match: 5. Based on the CDR3 plus reference TRBV18 and TRBJ2-2, the full variable domain is NAGVMQNPRHLVRRRGQEARLRCSPMKGHSHVYWYRQLPEEGLKFMVYLQKENIIDESGMPKERFSAEFPKEGPSILRIQQVVRGDSAAYFCASSPRLAANTGELFFGEGSRLTVL.